This TCR beta chain was recorded in a study of human T cells and chemical hapten exposure (dated by TCRdb to the early 2020s). Turning to the overall study: For sensitization, 2% DPC in acetone was applied to a 2 cm by 2 cm area of upper inner arm skin. Blood samples were taken from patients before sensitization (week 0) and then at 2, 6 and about 24 weeks after DPC sensitization. Throughout the roughly 25-week study period, patients were also given weekly therapeutic DPC doses on the scalp. Libraries were combined into a pool for sequencing, and differences in TCR yield between samples came mainly from small differences in library volumes within the pool. Twenty-nine alopecia patients gave blood for TCR sequencing at one to four time points (pre-sensitization, 2, 6 and 24 weeks). Patch testing was done on the upper back using Finn chambers containing 0.01% DPC, and results were scored after 6 days according to International Contact Dermatitis Research Group standards. Most of the patients in the cohort were female, and the cohort covered alopecia areata with under or over 50% scalp involvement, alopecia totalis and alopecia universalis. In alopecia patients, the study followed how the peripheral blood TCR repertoire changed in vivo over primary and secondary sensitization to diphenylcyclopropenone (DPC), a hapten.

Only a few counts were recorded for this clonotype. The clone's antigen remains unknown. No much larger clone exists at a distance of one base, and base qualities are not known. Broad study findings and their caveats: Significantly more large CDR3 similarity clusters were formed by expanded TCRs than by pre-sensitization or healthy control sets, consistent with antigen-driven responses. Patch test score was positively correlated with the number of PT1 expanded TCRs, with significance at thresholds 8, 16 and 32 but not at 4. DPC sensitization did not change how many TCRs were above 1 in 1000 frequency, and no evidence was found of alterations in global repertoire structure. Repeated subsampling changed both the strength of the expansion versus patch-test correlation and the threshold at which that correlation became significant. Because every patient had alopecia, a presumed autoimmune disease, the patients' immune response might differ from that of healthy individuals.

CDR1 and CDR2 are read off the germline V gene as MNHEY and SVGEGT. The CDR3 goes from the cysteine to the phenylalanine over 14 residues. The CDR3 DNA has 42 bases and is translated from base 1. Trimming accounts for 6 bases at V and 6 bases at J, while the number of junction bases matched to no gene is 5. Library prep was done by RACE. TCRdb names NextSeq 500 as the instrument used. Library preparation attached unique molecular identifiers to individual cDNA molecules for quantitative, reproducible TCR counting. Each blood RNA sample was used to sequence both TCR alpha and TCR beta chains. Under the source paper's analysis protocol: A median of approximately 96,000 TCRs per sample was observed, with a range of 23,224 to 690,600. The Decombinator software suite was used to annotate V, J and CDR3 in the TCR reads. For PS versus PT1 abundance plots, all samples were subsampled to the same number of TCRs (28,000). TCRs were defined as expanded if absent before sensitization and observed at least eight times at the 2-week time point. Using fastp at Q25 and MiXCR, TCRdb reprocessed the public reads and kept productive beta chains. Every entry covers one CDR3 protein and lists the most common genes and DNA from its rows. The V and J calls and clone size come from TCRdb's table, not from the authors' own analysis. The sample has 75,000 to 90,000 distinct CDR3 sequences on record, under 13% of them singletons. The leading ten clones occupy approximately 1.5% of the sample.

What the time point label conveys for this sample: patch test 1, 2 weeks after DPC sensitization. What this sample's treatment or condition label stands for: therapeutic diphenylcyclopropenone sensitization with weekly scalp DPC. Blood at each patch-test visit was drawn before the patch test was applied. Patients were eligible if aged 18 to 70, diagnosed with alopecia and judged suitable for DPC therapy, and pregnant patients were excluded. Total RNA was extracted from unfractionated whole blood collected in Tempus Blood RNA tubes. Source: whole blood, taken in connection with sensitization to the hapten diphenylcyclopropenone (DPC). Recombination connected TRBV6-2 or TRBV6-3 to TRBJ2-1; 10 central bases correspond to TRBD1. The sequence derives from a woman aged 45-65 years with alopecia areata. Some clones in this sample may be carry-over from other donors' samples. In nucleotide form, the sequence is TGTGCCAGCAGACGACAGGGGGCCAGCAATGAGCAGTTCTTC. Its translation reads: CASRRQGASNEQFF.